The subject of this entry is one T cell receptor (beta chain). Its antigen is unknown. The sample belongs to a study of regulatory T cells in long-lasting Graves disease. Findings of the study overall: Thyroid tissue was not sampled; only peripheral blood was. Persistent cases of Graves' showed reduced TCR diversity relative to newly diagnosed patients.

Time point meaning: persistent/refractory GD, antithyroid drugs over 5 years with positive TRAb. TCR sequences were obtained from RNA taken from PBMCs. American Thyroid Association guidelines served as the basis for diagnosing Graves' disease. The J segment lost 4 bases and the V segment lost 7 bases, leaving 13 bases of the junction unmatched. This CDR3 spans 15 amino acids. Germline V CDR1 and CDR2: DFQATT, SNEGSKA (reference sequence). Libraries of TCR beta came from iRepertoire HTBI primers plus Arm-PCR of CDR3 regions. TCRdb independently ran MiXCR on the multiplex PCR reads; one entry per CDR3 protein. The sample records about 310,000 distinct CDR3 sequences, approximately 20% being singletons.

The rearrangement joins TRBV20-1 to TRBJ2-1, with 7 bases matching TRBD2. The receptor was derived from a female donor with Graves disease. Sequencing was performed on peripheral blood mononuclear cells (PBMCs), taken when the disease was refractory, from a patient treated with antithyroid drugs. CDR3 protein: CSENPLLASYNEQFF. In nucleotides, the CDR3 is TGCAGTGAAAACCCCCTACTAGCGAGTTACAATGAGCAGTTCTTC.